A single sample is the source of the 12 T cell receptor beta chains below, sequenced in a study of cytomegalovirus exposure and HLA in healthy donors. PCR employed 60 Vbeta and 13 Jbeta primers. Profiling relied on immunoSEQ multiplex PCR, and the TCRdb table lists in-frame clones only, not all of them. The sample holds over 200,000 clones, around 73% seen once. The sequencing sample was made of PBMCs. Receptors were obtained from a male donor in good health and CMV-seronegative.

The J gene is TRBJ1-6, the V gene TRBV27; 8 bases line up with TRBD1. Germline CDR1 reads MNHEY; CDR2 reads SMNVEV (reference sequence). The junction had 9 bases not matched to a gene; V was cut back by 4 bases and J by 10 bases. The CDR3 runs 15 residues. CDR3 nucleotide sequence: TGTGCCAGCAGTTCCCGGGACAGGCCCCACTCACCCCTCCACTTT. Translated, it gives CASSSRDRPHSPLHF.

V usage is TRBV9 and J usage is TRBJ2-3, with 8 bases that match TRBD2. The CDR3 runs to 15 residues. The V gene end was trimmed by 0 bases and the J gene end by 2 bases; junction bases not matched to a gene: 2. Germline lookup yields CDR1 SGDLS and CDR2 YYNGEE. CDR3 nucleotides: TGTGCCAGCAGCGTAGGGACTAGCTCCACAGATACGCAGTATTTT. Amino acids: CASSVGTSSTDTQYF. Using reference TRBV9 and TRBJ2-3 for the parts outside the CDR3, the full variable domain is DSGVTQTPKHLITATGQRVTLRCSPRSGDLSVYWYQQSLDQGLQFLIQYYNGEERAKGNILERFSAQQFPDLHSELNLSSLELGDSALYFCASSVGTSSTDTQYFGPGTRLTVL.

The V call is TRBV19, the J call TRBJ1-5, with TRBD1 as a possible D gene (5 bases). CDR1 LNHDA and CDR2 SQIVND come from the germline V gene (reference sequence). The CDR3 is made up of 15 amino acids. V dropped 3 bases and J dropped 1 base, with 10 bases sitting between them. CDR3 sequence: CASSISEGSNQPQHF. The CDR3 DNA reads TGTGCCAGTAGTATCTCGGAGGGGAGCAATCAGCCCCAGCATTTT.

The rearrangement links TRBV28 to TRBJ1-1; maybe TRBD1 (5 bases). The CDR3 is made up of 11 amino acids. From germline, CDR1 is MDHEN and CDR2 SYDVKM. Trimming removed 8 bases at V and 6 bases at J, with 10 bases between. CDR3 DNA sequence: TGTGCCAGCTACAGGCTGTCTGAAGCTTTCTTT. Translated: CASYRLSEAFF.

This chain joins TRBV4-1 and TRBJ2-5; 7 positions match TRBD1. The CDR3 is 16 residues long. The germline gives CDR1 MGHRA, CDR2 YSYEKL. V was clipped by 5 bases and J by 0 bases; unmatched bases: 9. The CDR3 is CASSFSGGDDQETQYF. In DNA, the CDR3 is TGCGCCAGCAGCTTCTCAGGGGGAGATGACCAAGAGACCCAGTACTTC.

The rearrangement uses TRBV15 and TRBJ1-5; D may be TRBD1 (5 bases). Germline CDR1 LNHNV, CDR2 YYDKDF (reference sequence). Trimming pared 2 bases from V and 7 bases from J, leaving 15 bases between. The CDR3 totals 15 residues. In nucleotides, the CDR3 is TGTGCCACCAGCAGAAGCGGGGGTTTACCCCAGCCCCAGCATTTT. Amino acids: CATSRSGGLPQPQHF.

The gene calls are TRBV2 and TRBJ1-5, with D maybe TRBD1 (6 bases). Per the germline V gene, CDR1 is SNHLY and CDR2 is FYNNEI. Trimming took 6 bases from V and 4 from J, leaving 10 bases between them. This CDR3 comprises 13 residues. The CDR3 DNA follows: TGTGCCAGCAGGAAGGGGGGGAATCAGCCCCAGCATTTT. This encodes CASRKGGNQPQHF.

This chain joins TRBV9 and TRBJ1-2; 9 bases match TRBD1. Trimming removed 4 bases from V and 4 bases from J; junction bases left unmatched: 8. This CDR3 is built from 15 residues. CDR1 and CDR2 (germline): SGDLS, YYNGEE. CDR3 nucleotide sequence: TGTGCCAGCAGCTTACCGGGACAGGGAGGCTATGGCTACACCTTC. Its protein product is CASSLPGQGGYGYTF.

This chain connects TRBV15 to TRBJ2-1, with unresolved D. V was cut by 1 base and J by 1 base, with 8 bases left in between. This CDR3 has 15 amino acids. Germline V gene data show CDR1 as LNHNV and CDR2 as YYDKDF (reference sequence). The CDR3 bases are TGTGCCACCAGCAGAGCCCTAGTTTCCTACAATGAGCAGTTCTTC. Its protein product is CATSRALVSYNEQFF.

V is TRBV19 and J is TRBJ1-3; unclear D gene. The V end lost 7 bases, the J end lost 0 bases, and 13 bases lay between the germline ends. Germline assignment: CDR1 LNHDA and CDR2 SQIVND (reference sequence). The CDR3 extends over 15 amino acids. The CDR3 DNA reads as TGTGCCAGTACCCTCCGACATCACTCTGGAAACACCATATATTTT. It is translated as CASTLRHHSGNTIYF. Full variable domain (remainder filled in from reference TRBV19 and TRBJ1-3): DGGITQSPKYLFRKEGQNVTLSCEQNLNHDAMYWYRQDPGQGLRLIYYSQIVNDFQKGDIAEGYSVSREKKESFPLTVTSAQKNPTAFYLCASTLRHHSGNTIYFGEGSWLTVV.

The chain carries TRBV28 and TRBJ2-3; 9 bases agree with TRBD2. V lost 6 bases and J lost 2; bases outside the gene matches: 9. There are 16 residues in the CDR3. The germline V gene encodes CDR1 MDHEN and CDR2 SYDVKM. The CDR3 DNA reads TGTGCCAGCAGCCCCGCGGTAGCGGGAGACACAGATACGCAGTATTTT. This gives the protein CASSPAVAGDTDTQYF.

Here the CDR3 reads CASSPPQGNNSPLHF. The DNA of the CDR3 is TGCGCCAGCAGCCCCCCACAGGGGAACAATTCACCCCTCCACTTT. The chain joins TRBV4-1 to TRBJ1-6; 7 nucleotides align to TRBD1. Germline values: CDR1 MGHRA, CDR2 YSYEKL. After removal of 4 bases from V and 7 bases from J, the junction contained 7 bases not matched to a gene. The CDR3 consists of 15 residues.